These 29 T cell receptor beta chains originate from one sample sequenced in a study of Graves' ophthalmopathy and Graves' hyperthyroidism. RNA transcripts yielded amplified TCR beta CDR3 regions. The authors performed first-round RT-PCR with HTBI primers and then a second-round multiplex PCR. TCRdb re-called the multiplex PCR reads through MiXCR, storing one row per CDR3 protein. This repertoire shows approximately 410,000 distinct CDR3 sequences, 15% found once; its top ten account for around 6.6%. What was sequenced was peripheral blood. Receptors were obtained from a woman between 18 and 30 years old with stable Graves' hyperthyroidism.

The CDR3 spells CASAQGGGEPQHF. CDR3 DNA: TGTGCTAGTGCCCAGGGGGGGGGTGAGCCCCAGCATTTT. This chain links TRBV12-5 with TRBJ1-5, with 7 bases aligning to TRBD1. CDR3 length equals 13 residues. Trimming took 7 bases from V and 8 from J; bases not matched to a gene: 8. Germline V gives CDR1 LGHNT, CDR2 FRNRAP.

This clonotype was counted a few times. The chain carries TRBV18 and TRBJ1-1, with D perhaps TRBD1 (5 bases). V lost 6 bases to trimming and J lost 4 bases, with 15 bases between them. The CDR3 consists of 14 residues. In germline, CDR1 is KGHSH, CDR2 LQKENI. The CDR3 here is CASSPGGGITEAFF. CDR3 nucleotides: TGTGCCAGCTCCCCCGGTGGGGGGATCACTGAAGCTTTCTTT. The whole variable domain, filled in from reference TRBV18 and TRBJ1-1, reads NAGVMQNPRHLVRRRGQEARLRCSPMKGHSHVYWYRQLPEEGLKFMVYLQKENIIDESGMPKERFSAEFPKEGPSILRIQQVVRGDSAAYFCASSPGGGITEAFFGQGTRLTVV.

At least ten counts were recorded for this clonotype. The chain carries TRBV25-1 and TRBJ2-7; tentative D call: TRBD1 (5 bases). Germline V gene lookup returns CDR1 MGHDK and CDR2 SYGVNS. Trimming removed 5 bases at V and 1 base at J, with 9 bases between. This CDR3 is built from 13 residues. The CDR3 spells CASSQGRSYEQYF. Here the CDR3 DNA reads TGTGCCAGCAGTCAGGGCCGTTCCTACGAGCAGTACTTC.

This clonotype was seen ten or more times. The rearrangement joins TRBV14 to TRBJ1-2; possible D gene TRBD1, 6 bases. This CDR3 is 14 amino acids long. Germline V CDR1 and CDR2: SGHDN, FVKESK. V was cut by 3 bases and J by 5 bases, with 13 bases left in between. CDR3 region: CASSQYRDSYGYTF. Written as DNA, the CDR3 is TGTGCCAGCAGCCAGTACAGGGATTCATATGGCTACACCTTC.

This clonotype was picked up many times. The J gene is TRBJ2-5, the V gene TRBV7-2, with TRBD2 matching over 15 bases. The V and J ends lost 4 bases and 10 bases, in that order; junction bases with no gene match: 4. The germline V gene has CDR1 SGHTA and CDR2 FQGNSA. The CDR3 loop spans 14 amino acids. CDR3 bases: TGTGCCAGCAGCTCATGGACTAGCGGGGGGGACCAGTACTTC. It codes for CASSSWTSGGDQYF.

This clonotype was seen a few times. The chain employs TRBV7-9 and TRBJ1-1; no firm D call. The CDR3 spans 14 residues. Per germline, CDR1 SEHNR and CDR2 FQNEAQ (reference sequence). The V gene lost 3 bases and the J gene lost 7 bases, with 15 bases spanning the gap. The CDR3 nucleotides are TGTGCCAGCAGCTTTGAATCGAGCCTAGGTGAAGCTTTCTTT. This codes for CASSFESSLGEAFF.

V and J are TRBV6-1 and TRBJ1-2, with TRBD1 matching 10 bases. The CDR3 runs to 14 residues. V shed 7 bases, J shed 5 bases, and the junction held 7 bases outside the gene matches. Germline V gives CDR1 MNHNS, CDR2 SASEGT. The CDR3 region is CASNRDRGKYGYTF. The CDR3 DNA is TGTGCCAGCAATCGGGACAGGGGAAAGTATGGCTACACCTTC.

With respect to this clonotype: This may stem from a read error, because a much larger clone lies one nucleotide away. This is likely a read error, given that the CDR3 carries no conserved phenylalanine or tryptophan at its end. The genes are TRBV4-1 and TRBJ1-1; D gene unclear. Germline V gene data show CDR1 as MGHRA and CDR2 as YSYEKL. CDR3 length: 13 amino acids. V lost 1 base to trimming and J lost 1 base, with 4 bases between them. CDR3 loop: CASSQAQNTEAFL. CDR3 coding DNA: TGCGCCAGCAGCCAAGCCCAGAACACTGAAGCTTTCTTG.

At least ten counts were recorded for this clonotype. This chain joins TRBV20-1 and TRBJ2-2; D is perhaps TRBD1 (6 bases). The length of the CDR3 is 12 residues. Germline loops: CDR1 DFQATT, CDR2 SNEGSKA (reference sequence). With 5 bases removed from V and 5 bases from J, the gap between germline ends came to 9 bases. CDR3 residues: CSAPTGTGELFF. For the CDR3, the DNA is TGCAGTGCTCCTACAGGGACCGGGGAGCTGTTTTTT.

The CDR3 bases are TGTGCCAGCAGTTACATGGAGGGGAACACTGAAGCTTTCTTT. Protein: CASSYMEGNTEAFF. The chain has TRBV27 and TRBJ1-1; D is ambiguous. The CDR3 length is 14 residues. The germline V and J ends were trimmed by 4 bases and 1 base, with 10 bases remaining between them. The germline V gene encodes CDR1 MNHEY and CDR2 SMNVEV (reference sequence).

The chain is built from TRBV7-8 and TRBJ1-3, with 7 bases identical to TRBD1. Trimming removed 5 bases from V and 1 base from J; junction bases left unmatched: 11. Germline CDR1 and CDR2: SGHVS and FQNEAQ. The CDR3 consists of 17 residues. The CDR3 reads CASSGGIRGSSGNTIYF. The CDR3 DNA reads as TGTGCCAGCAGCGGAGGGATCAGGGGGTCTTCTGGAAACACCATATATTTT. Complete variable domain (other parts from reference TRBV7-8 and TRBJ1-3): GAGVSQSPRYKVAKRGQDVALRCDPISGHVSLFWYQQALGQGPEFLTYFQNEAQLDKSGLPSDRFFAERPEGSVSTLKIQRTQQEDSAVYLCASSGGIRGSSGNTIYFGEGSWLTVV.

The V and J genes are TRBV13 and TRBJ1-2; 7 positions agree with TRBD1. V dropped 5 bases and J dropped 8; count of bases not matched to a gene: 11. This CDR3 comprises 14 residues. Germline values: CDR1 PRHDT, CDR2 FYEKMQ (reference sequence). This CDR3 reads CASSPETGFNGYTF. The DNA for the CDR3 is TGTGCCAGCAGCCCAGAGACAGGGTTTAACGGCTACACCTTC.

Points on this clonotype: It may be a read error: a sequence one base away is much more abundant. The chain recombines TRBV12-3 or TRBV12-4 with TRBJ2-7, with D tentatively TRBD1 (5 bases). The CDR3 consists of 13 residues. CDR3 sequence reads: CASRRGHGYELYF. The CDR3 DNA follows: TGTGCCAGCAGGCGCGGACATGGCTACGAGCTGTACTTC.

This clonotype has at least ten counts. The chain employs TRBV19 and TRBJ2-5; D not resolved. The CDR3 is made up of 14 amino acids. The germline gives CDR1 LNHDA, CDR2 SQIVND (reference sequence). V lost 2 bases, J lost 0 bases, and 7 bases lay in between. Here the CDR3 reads CASSIREYQETQYF. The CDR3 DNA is TGTGCCAGTAGTATACGCGAGTACCAAGAGACCCAGTACTTC.

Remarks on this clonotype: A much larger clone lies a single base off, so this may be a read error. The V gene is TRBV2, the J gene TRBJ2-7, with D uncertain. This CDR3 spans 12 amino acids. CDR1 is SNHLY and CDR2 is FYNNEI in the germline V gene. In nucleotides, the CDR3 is TGTGCCAGCAGCGGGCTGTCCTACGAGCAGTGCTTC. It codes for CASSGLSYEQCF.

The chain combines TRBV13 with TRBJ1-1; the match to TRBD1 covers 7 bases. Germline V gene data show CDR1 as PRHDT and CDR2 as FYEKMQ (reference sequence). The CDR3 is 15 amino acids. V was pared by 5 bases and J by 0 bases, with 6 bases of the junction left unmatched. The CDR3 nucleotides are TGTGCCAGCAGCCGCAAGGGACAGTTGAACACTGAAGCTTTCTTT. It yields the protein CASSRKGQLNTEAFF.

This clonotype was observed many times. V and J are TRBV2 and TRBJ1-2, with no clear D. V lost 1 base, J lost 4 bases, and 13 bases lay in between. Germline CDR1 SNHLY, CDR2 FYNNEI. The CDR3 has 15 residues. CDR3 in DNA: TGTGCCAGCAGTGAAGTTGCGGGTATCGGCTATGGCTACACCTTC. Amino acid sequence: CASSEVAGIGYGYTF.

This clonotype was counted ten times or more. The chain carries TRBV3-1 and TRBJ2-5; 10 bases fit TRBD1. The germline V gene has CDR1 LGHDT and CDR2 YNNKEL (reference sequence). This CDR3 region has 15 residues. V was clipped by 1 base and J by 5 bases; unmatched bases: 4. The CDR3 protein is CASSQGDRGRETQYF. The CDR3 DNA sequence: TGTGCCAGCAGCCAAGGGGACAGGGGTCGTGAGACCCAGTACTTC.

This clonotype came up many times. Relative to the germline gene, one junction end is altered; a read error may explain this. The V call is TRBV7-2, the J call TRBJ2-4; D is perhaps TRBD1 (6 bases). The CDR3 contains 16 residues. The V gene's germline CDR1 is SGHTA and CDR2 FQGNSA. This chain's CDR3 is CASSFTGPLAKNIKYF. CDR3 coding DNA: TGTGCCAGCAGTTTCACAGGGCCCTTAGCCAAAAACATTAAGTACTTC.

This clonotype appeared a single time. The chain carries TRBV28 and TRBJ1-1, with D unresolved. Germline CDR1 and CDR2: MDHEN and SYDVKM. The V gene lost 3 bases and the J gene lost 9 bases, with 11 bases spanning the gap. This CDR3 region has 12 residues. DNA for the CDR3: TGTGCCAGCAGTTTCCGTTCCACGAAAGCTTTCTTT. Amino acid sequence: CASSFRSTKAFF.

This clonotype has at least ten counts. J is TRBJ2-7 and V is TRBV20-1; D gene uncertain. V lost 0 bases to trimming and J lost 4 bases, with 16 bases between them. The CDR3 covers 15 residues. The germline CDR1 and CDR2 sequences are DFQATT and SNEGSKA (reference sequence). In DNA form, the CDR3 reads TGCAGTGCTAGAGATCTCGGTGGCAGTGGGTACGAGCAGTACTTC. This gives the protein CSARDLGGSGYEQYF.

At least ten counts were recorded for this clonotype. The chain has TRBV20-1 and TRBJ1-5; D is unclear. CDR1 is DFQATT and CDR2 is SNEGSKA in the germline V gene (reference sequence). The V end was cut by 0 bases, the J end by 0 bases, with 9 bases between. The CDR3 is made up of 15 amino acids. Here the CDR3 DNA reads TGCAGTGCTAGAGATGCGGACCTTAGCAATCAGCCCCAGCATTTT. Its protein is CSARDADLSNQPQHF.

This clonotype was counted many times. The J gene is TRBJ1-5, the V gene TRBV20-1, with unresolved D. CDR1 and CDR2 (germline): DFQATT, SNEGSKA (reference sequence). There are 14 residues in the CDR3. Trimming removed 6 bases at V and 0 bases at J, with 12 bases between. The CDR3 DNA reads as TGCAGTGCCTCGACACTGTATAGCAATCAGCCCCAGCATTTT. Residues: CSASTLYSNQPQHF.

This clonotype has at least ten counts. CDR3: CASSEAWGASNQPQHF. The CDR3 bases are TGTGCCAGCAGTGAAGCGTGGGGTGCTAGCAATCAGCCCCAGCATTTT. The chain combines TRBV2 with TRBJ1-5; no clear D. Germline CDR1 and CDR2: SNHLY and FYNNEI. V gave up 0 bases and J gave up 0 bases, with 9 bases separating them. CDR3 length: 16 amino acids. The variable domain in full, with the rest retrieved from reference TRBV2 and TRBJ1-5, is EPEVTQTPSHQVTQMGQEVILRCVPISNHLYFYWYRQILGQKVEFLVSFYNNEISEKSEIFDDQFSVERPDGSNFTLKIRSTKLEDSAMYFCASSEAWGASNQPQHFGDGTRLSIL.

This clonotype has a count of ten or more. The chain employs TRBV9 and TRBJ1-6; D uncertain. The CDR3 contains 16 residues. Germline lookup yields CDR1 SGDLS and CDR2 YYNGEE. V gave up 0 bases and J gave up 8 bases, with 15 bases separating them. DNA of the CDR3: TGTGCCAGCAGCGTAGGCCCGGCACCCTGGGATTCACCCCTCCACTTT. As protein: CASSVGPAPWDSPLHF.

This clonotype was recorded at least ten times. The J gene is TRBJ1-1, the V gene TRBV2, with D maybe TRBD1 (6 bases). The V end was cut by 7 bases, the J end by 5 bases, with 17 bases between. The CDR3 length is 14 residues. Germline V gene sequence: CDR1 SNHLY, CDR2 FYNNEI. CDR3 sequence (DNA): TGTGCCAGCACGTACCAGGGGCGGGTTACTGAAGCTTTCTTT. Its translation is CASTYQGRVTEAFF.

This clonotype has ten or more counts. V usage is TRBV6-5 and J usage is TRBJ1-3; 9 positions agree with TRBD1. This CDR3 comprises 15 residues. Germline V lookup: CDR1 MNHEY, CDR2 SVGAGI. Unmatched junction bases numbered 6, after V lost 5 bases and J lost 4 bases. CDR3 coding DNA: TGTGCCAGCAGTCTACAGGGGGCACGCGGAAACACCATATATTTT. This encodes CASSLQGARGNTIYF.

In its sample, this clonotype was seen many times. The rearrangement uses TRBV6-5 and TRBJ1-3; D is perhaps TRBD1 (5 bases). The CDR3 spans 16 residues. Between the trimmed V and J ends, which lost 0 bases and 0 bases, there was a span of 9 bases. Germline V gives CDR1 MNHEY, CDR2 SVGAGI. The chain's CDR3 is CASSYSSGSSGNTIYF. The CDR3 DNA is TGTGCCAGCAGTTACTCATCAGGGAGCTCTGGAAACACCATATATTTT.

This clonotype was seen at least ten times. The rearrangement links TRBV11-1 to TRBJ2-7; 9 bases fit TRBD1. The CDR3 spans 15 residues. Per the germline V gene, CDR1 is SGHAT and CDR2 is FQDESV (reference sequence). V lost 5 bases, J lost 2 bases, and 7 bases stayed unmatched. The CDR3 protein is CASSRDRDPAYEQYF. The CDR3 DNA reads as TGTGCCAGCAGCCGGGACAGGGATCCAGCCTACGAGCAGTACTTC.